The 7 T cell receptor beta chains below all came from one sample that was sequenced in a study of technical replicates of blood from a handful of donors. TCRdb's copy holds only in-frame clones and misses some; the assay was immunoSEQ multiplex PCR. Of 80,000 or so clones in the sample, 98% were seen once. Sequencing was performed on T cells isolated from PBMCs. The receptors shown here come from a human donor in good health.

The rearrangement links TRBV27 to TRBJ2-7; 7 bases map to TRBD1. Germline V gene lookup returns CDR1 MNHEY and CDR2 SMNVEV (reference sequence). V was pared by 2 bases and J by 2 bases, with 3 bases of the junction left unmatched. The CDR3 covers 14 residues. This chain's CDR3 is CASSLGTATYEQYF. CDR3 DNA sequence: TGTGCCAGCAGTTTAGGGACAGCAACCTACGAGCAGTACTTC.

The chain has TRBV5-1 and TRBJ2-4, with D perhaps TRBD1 (5 bases). The CDR3 runs 13 residues. Germline-derived CDR1 and CDR2 are SGHRS and YFSETQ. Trimming pared 0 bases from V and 7 bases from J, leaving 8 bases between. CDR3 DNA sequence: TGCGCCAGCAGCTTGGGGCAGGGCAACATTCAGTACTTC. Amino acids: CASSLGQGNIQYF. The whole variable domain, filled in from reference TRBV5-1 and TRBJ2-4, reads KAGVTQTPRYLIKTRGQQVTLSCSPISGHRSVSWYQQTPGQGLQFLFEYFSETQRNKGNFPGRFSGRQFSNSRSEMNVSTLELGDSALYLCASSLGQGNIQYFGAGTRLSVL.

The chain links TRBV4-1 to TRBJ2-7; maybe TRBD1 (6 bases). The V end lost 5 bases, the J end lost 0 bases, and 14 bases lay between the germline ends. This CDR3 has 15 amino acids. Germline V gives CDR1 MGHRA, CDR2 YSYEKL. CDR3 region: CASSSRGQISYEQYF. Written as DNA, the CDR3 is TGCGCCAGCAGCTCCCGAGGACAGATCTCCTACGAGCAGTACTTC.

The CDR3 reads CASSVSGNTEAFF. CDR3 sequence (DNA): TGTGCCAGCTCGGTTTCGGGGAACACTGAAGCTTTCTTT. The V and J genes are TRBV18 and TRBJ1-1; D call uncertain. Germline V CDR1 and CDR2: KGHSH, LQKENI. The CDR3 covers 13 residues. V was trimmed by 6 bases and J by 1 base, leaving 9 bases between them. Variable domain in full (rest from reference TRBV18 and TRBJ1-1): NAGVMQNPRHLVRRRGQEARLRCSPMKGHSHVYWYRQLPEEGLKFMVYLQKENIIDESGMPKERFSAEFPKEGPSILRIQQVVRGDSAAYFCASSVSGNTEAFFGQGTRLTVV.

The gene calls are TRBV27 and TRBJ2-7; D perhaps matches TRBD1 (5 bases). Trimming pared 6 bases from V and 4 bases from J, leaving 13 bases between. In germline, CDR1 is MNHEY, CDR2 SMNVEV (reference sequence). The CDR3 contains 13 residues. CDR3 nucleotides: TGTGCCAGCAGCCCTACAGGTTTGTACGAGCAGTACTTC. It specifies CASSPTGLYEQYF.

The rearrangement links TRBV28 to TRBJ2-7, with 12 bases fitting TRBD2. V was clipped by 5 bases and J by 0 bases; unmatched bases: 8. This CDR3 spans 17 amino acids. Germline V CDR1 and CDR2: MDHEN, SYDVKM. CDR3 protein: CASSLGTSGLSSYEQYF. The CDR3 DNA reads TGTGCCAGCAGTCTAGGGACTAGCGGGTTGAGCTCCTACGAGCAGTACTTC.

This clone was detected once. An end of the junction does not agree with germline; a read error may underlie this. This chain joins TRBV13 and TRBJ2-1; 7 bases line up with TRBD2. This CDR3 comprises 14 residues. Germline CDR1 and CDR2: PRHDT and FYEKMQ (reference sequence). CDR3 loop: CASSTDSAGLDHVF. The DNA for the CDR3 is TGTGCCAGCAGTACCGATTCAGCGGGACTGGATCATGTCTTC.